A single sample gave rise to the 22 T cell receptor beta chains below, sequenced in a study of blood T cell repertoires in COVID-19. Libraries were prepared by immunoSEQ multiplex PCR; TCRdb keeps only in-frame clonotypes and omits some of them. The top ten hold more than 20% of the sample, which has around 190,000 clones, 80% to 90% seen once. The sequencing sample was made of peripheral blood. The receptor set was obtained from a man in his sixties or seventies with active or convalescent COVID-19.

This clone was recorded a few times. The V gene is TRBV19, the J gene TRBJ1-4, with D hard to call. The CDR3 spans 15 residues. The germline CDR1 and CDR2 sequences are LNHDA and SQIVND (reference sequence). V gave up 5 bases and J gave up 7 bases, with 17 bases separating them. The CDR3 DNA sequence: TGTGCCAGTAGTCTCCTAAGCGGATCAAGTGAAAAACTGTTTTTT. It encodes CASSLLSGSSEKLFF.

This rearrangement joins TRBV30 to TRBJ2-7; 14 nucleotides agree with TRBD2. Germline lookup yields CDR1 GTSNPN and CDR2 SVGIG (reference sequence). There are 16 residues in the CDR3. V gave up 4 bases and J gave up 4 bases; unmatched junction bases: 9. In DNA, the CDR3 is TGTGCCTGGACCCAGGGACTAGCGGGAGTCGGGTACGAGCAGTACTTC. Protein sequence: CAWTQGLAGVGYEQYF. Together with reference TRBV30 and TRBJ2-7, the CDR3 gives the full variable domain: SQTIHQWPATLVQPVGSPLSLECTVEGTSNPNLYWYRQAAGRGLQLLFYSVGIGQISSEVPQNLSASRPQDRQFILSSKKLLLSDSGFYLCAWTQGLAGVGYEQYFGPGTRLTVT.

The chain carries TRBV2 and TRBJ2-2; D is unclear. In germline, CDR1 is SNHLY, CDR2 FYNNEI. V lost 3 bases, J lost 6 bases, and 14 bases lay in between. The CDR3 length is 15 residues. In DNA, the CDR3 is TGTGCCAGCAGTGACAGGCCCTCCTGGGCCGGGGAGCTGTTTTTT. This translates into CASSDRPSWAGELFF. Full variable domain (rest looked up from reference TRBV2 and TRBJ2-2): EPEVTQTPSHQVTQMGQEVILRCVPISNHLYFYWYRQILGQKVEFLVSFYNNEISEKSEIFDDQFSVERPDGSNFTLKIRSTKLEDSAMYFCASSDRPSWAGELFFGEGSRLTVL.

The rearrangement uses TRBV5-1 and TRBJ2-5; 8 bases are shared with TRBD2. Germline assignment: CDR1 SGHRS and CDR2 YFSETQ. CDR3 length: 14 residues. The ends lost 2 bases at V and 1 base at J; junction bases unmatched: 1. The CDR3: CASSFTSGQETQYF. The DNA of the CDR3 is TGCGCCAGCAGCTTCACTAGCGGCCAAGAGACCCAGTACTTC.

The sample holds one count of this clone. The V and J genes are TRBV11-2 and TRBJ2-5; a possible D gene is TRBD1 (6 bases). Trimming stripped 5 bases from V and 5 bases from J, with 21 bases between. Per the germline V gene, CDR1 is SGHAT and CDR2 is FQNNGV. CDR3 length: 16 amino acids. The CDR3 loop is CASSTTGTTVAETQYF. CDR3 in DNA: TGTGCCAGCAGCACCACCGGGACAACAGTGGCGGAGACCCAGTACTTC.

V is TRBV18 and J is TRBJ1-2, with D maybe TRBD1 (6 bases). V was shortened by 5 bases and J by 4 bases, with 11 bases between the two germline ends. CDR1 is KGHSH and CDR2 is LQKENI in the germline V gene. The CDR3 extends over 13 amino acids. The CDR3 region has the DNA TGTGCCAGCTCATCCGGACAGAGCTATGGCTACACCTTC. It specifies CASSSGQSYGYTF.

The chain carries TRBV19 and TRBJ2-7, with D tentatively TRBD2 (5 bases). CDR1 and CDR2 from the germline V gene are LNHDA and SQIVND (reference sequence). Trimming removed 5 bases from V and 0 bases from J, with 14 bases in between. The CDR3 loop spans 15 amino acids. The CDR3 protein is CASSSLAGSSYEQYF. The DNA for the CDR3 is TGTGCCAGTAGTTCCTTGGCGGGTAGCTCCTACGAGCAGTACTTC.

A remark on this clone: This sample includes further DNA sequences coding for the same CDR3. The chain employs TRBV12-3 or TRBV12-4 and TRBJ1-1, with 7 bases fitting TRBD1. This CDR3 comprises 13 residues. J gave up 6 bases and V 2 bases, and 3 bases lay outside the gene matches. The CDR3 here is CASSLRGTAEAFF. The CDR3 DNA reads TGTGCCAGCAGTTTAAGGGGGACAGCTGAAGCTTTCTTT.

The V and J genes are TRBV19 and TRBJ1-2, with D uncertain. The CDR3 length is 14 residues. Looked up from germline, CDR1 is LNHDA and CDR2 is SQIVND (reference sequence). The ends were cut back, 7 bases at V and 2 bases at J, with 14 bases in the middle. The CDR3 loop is CASTKAAENYGYTF. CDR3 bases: TGTGCCAGTACCAAAGCGGCGGAAAACTATGGCTACACCTTC.

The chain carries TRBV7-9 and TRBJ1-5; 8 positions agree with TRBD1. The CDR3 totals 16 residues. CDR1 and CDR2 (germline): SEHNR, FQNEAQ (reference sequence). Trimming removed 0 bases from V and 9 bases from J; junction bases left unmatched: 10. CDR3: CASSLADRDQFGPQHF. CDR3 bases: TGTGCCAGCAGCTTAGCGGACAGGGACCAATTCGGGCCCCAGCATTTT. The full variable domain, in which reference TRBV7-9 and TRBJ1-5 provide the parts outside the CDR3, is DTGVSQNPRHKITKRGQNVTFRCDPISEHNRLYWYRQTLGQGPEFLTYFQNEAQLEKSRLLSDRFSAERPKGSFSTLEIQRTEQGDSAMYLCASSLADRDQFGPQHFGDGTRLSIL.

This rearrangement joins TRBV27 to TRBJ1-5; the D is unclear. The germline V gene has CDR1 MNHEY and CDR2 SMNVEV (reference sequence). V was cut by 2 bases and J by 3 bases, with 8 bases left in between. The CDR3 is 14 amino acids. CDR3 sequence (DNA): TGTGCCAGCAGTTTAATCCTAGCCAATCAGCCCCAGCATTTT. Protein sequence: CASSLILANQPQHF.

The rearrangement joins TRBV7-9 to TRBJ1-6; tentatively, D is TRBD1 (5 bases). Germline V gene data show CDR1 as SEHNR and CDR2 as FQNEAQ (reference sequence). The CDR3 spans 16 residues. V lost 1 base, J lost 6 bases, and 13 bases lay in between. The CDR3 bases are TGTGCCAGCAGCTTAGGGGTGGGGCGTGCTAATTCACCCCTCCACTTT. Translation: CASSLGVGRANSPLHF.

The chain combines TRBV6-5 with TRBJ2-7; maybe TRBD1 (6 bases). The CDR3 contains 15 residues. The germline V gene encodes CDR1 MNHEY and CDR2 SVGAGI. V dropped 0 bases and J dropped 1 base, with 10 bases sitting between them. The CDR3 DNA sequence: TGTGCCAGCAGTTACTCTCGACAGGCTTCCTACGAGCAGTACTTC. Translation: CASSYSRQASYEQYF.

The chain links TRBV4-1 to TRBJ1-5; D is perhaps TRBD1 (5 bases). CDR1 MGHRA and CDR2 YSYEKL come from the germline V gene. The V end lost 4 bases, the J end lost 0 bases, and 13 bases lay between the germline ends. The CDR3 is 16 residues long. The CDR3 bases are TGCGCCAGCAGCCTTTCAGGGACTTATAGCAATCAGCCCCAGCATTTT. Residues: CASSLSGTYSNQPQHF.

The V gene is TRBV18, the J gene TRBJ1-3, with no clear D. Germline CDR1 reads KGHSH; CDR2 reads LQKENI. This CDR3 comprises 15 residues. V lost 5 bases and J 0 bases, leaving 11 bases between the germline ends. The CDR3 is CASSASGRSGNTIYF. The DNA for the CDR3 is TGTGCCAGCTCAGCCAGTGGCCGCTCTGGAAACACCATATATTTT.

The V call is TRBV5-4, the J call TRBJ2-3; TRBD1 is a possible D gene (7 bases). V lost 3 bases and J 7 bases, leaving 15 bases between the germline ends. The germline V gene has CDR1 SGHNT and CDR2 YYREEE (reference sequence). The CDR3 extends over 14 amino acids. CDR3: CASSSQEGANTQYF. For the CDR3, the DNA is TGTGCCAGCAGCTCCCAGGAGGGGGCGAATACGCAGTATTTT.

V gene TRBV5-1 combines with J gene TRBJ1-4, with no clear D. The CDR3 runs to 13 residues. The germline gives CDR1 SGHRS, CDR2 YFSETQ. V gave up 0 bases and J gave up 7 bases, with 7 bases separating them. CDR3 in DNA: TGCGCCAGCAGCTTGGTACCGGGTGAAAAACTGTTTTTT. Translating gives CASSLVPGEKLFF. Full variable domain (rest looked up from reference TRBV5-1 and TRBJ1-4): KAGVTQTPRYLIKTRGQQVTLSCSPISGHRSVSWYQQTPGQGLQFLFEYFSETQRNKGNFPGRFSGRQFSNSRSEMNVSTLELGDSALYLCASSLVPGEKLFFGSGTQLSVL.

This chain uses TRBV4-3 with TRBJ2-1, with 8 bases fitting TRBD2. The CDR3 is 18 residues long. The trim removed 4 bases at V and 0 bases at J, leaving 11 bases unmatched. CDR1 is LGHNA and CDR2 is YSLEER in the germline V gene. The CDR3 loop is CASSLRLAGGLSYNEQFF. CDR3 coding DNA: TGCGCCAGCAGCCTCCGACTTGCGGGGGGTCTCTCCTACAATGAGCAGTTCTTC.

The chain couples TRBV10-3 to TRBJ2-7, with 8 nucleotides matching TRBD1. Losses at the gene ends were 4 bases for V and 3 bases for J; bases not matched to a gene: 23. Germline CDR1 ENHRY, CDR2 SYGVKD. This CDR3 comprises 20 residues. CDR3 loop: CAISGPGGQGARGSVYEQYF. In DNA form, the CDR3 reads TGTGCCATCAGTGGGCCCGGAGGGCAGGGGGCGCGGGGATCGGTCTACGAGCAGTACTTC.

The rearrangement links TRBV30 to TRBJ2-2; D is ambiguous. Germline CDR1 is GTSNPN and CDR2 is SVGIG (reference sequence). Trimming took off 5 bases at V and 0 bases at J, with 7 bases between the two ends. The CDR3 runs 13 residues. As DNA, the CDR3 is TGTGCCTGGGCACCTACGAACACCGGGGAGCTGTTTTTT. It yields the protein CAWAPTNTGELFF.

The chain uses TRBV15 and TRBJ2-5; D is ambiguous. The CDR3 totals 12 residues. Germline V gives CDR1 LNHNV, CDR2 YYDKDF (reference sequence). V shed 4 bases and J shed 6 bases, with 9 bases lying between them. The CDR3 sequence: CATSTGTKTQYF. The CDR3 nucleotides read TGTGCCACCAGCACAGGTACAAAGACCCAGTACTTC.

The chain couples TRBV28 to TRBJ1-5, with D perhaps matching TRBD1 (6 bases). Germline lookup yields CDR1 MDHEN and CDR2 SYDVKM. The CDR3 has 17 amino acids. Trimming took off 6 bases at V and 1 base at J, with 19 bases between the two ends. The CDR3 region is CASSPSQGIGSNQPQHF. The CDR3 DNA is TGTGCCAGCAGCCCATCCCAGGGGATTGGAAGCAATCAGCCCCAGCATTTT.